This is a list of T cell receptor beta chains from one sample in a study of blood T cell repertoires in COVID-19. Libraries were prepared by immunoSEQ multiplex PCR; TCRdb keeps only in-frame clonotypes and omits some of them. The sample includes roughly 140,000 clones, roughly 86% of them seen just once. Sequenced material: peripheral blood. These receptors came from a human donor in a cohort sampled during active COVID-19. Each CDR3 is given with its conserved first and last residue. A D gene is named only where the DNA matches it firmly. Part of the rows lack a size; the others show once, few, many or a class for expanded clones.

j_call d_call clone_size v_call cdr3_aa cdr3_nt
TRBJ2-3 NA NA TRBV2 CASRLFDTQYF TGTGCCAGCAGGTTATTCGATACGCAGTATTTT
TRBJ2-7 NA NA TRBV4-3 CASSQQVARDEQYF TGCGCCAGCAGCCAACAAGTGGCCCGGGACGAGCAGTACTTC
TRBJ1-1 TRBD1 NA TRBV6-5 CASSYGAGGEAFF TGTGCCAGCAGTTACGGGGCAGGGGGTGAAGCTTTCTTT
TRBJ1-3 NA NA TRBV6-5 CASASTGPGNTIYF TGTGCCAGCGCTTCTACAGGCCCTGGAAACACCATATATTTT
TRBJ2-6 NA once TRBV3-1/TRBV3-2 CASSQTPPSGANVLTF TGTGCCAGCAGCCAAACTCCTCCGTCTGGGGCCAACGTCCTGACTTTC
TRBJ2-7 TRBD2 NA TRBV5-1 CASSLDLAGASYEQYF TGCGCCAGCAGCTTGGACCTAGCGGGGGCCTCCTACGAGCAGTACTTC
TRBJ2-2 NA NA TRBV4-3 CASSQVGLRDGELFF TGCGCCAGCAGCCAAGTTGGATTGAGGGACGGGGAGCTGTTTTTT
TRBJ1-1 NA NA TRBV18 CASSPGLRETEAFF TGTGCCAGCTCACCGGGCTTACGTGAAACTGAAGCTTTCTTT
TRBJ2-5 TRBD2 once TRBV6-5 CASSRTSGGYETQYF TGTGCCAGCAGTAGGACTAGCGGGGGCTACGAGACCCAGTACTTC
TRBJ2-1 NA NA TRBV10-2 CASNGLQGFPYNEQFF TGCGCCAGCAACGGACTCCAGGGGTTCCCATACAATGAGCAGTTCTTC
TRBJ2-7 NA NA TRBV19 CASSIDLRSYYEQYF TGTGCCAGTAGTATAGATCTTAGATCTTACTACGAGCAGTACTTC
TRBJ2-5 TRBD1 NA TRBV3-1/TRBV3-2 CASSPMTGPQETQYF TGTGCCAGCAGCCCGATGACAGGGCCCCAAGAGACCCAGTACTTC
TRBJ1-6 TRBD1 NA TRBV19 CASSIQGASNSPLHF TGTGCCAGTAGTATACAGGGGGCGAGCAATTCACCCCTCCACTTT
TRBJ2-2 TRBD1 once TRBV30 CAWSRQGNYAGELFF TGTGCCTGGAGCCGACAGGGGAATTATGCCGGGGAGCTGTTTTTT
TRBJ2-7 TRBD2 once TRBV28 CASGLGEGRNYEQYF TGTGCCAGCGGACTTGGGGAGGGAAGGAACTACGAGCAGTACTTC
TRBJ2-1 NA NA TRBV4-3 CASSQDPLGDNPYNEQFF TGCGCCAGCAGCCAAGACCCCCTCGGGGACAACCCCTACAATGAGCAGTTCTTC
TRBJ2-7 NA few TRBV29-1 CSVKLTASYEQYF TGCAGCGTAAAACTGACAGCGTCCTACGAGCAGTACTTC
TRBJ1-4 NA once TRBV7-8 CASSLFRGRGNEKLFF NA
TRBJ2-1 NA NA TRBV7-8 CASSTSWDRRSYNEQFF TGTGCCAGCAGCACCTCATGGGATCGGAGGTCCTACAATGAGCAGTTCTTC
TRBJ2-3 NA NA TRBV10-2 CASSEGRAGGTDTQYF TGCGCCAGCAGTGAGGGTAGGGCAGGGGGCACAGATACGCAGTATTTT
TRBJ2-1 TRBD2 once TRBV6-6 CASSVGLAGAHNEQFF TGTGCCAGCAGTGTAGGACTAGCGGGGGCCCACAATGAGCAGTTCTTC
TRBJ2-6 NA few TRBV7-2 CASSLDSSGANVLTF TGTGCCAGCAGCTTAGACAGCTCTGGGGCCAACGTCCTGACTTTC
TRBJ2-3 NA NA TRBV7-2 CASSFWGDKDTQYF TGTGCCAGCAGCTTTTGGGGGGATAAGGATACGCAGTATTTT
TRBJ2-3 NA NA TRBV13 CASSLGSGADTQYF TGTGCCAGCAGCTTAGGATCGGGTGCCGATACGCAGTATTTT
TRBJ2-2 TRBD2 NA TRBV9 CASSVLGGGENTGELFF TGTGCCAGCAGCGTCCTCGGGGGAGGGGAGAACACCGGGGAGCTGTTTTTT
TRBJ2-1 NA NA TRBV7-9 CASSPPSDNEQFF TGTGCCAGCAGTCCCCCCAGCGACAATGAGCAGTTCTTC
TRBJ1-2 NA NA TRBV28 CASSLSSAGESYGYTF TGTGCCAGCAGTTTATCATCGGCAGGGGAATCCTATGGCTACACCTTC
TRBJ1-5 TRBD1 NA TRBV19 CASSSSRGYSNQPQHF TGTGCCAGTAGTTCATCCAGGGGGTATAGCAATCAGCCCCAGCATTTT
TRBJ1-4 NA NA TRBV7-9 CASSLEGGEMDEKLFF TGTGCCAGCAGCTTAGAGGGCGGGGAGATGGACGAAAAACTGTTTTTT
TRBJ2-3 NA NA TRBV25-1 CASTPRDRTTDTQYF TGTGCCAGCACTCCTCGAGACAGGACCACAGATACGCAGTATTTT
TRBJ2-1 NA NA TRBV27 CASRSGGGSEQFF TGTGCCAGCCGCTCTGGGGGAGGTAGTGAGCAGTTCTTC
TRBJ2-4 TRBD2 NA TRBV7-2 CATGLAGNIQYF TGTGCCACGGGACTAGCAGGGAACATTCAGTACTTC
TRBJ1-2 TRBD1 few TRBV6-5 CASSFLGQGAQGYTF TGTGCCAGCAGTTTCTTAGGACAGGGGGCGCAAGGCTACACCTTC
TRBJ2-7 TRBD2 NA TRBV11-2 CASSLVAGASSSYEQYF TGTGCCAGCAGCTTAGTAGCGGGGGCGTCCTCCTCCTACGAGCAGTACTTC
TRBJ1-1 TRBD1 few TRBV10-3 CAIRDGQGNLRGAFF TGTGCCATCCGCGACGGACAGGGCAACCTGAGGGGAGCTTTCTTT
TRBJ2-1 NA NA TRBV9 CASSFVDSPNEQFF TGTGCCAGCAGCTTCGTCGACAGCCCCAATGAGCAGTTCTTC
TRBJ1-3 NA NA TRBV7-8 CASRPEAPGNTIYF TGTGCCAGCAGGCCAGAGGCGCCTGGAAACACCATATATTTT
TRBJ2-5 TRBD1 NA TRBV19 CASRLGQGRAETQYF TGTGCCAGTAGGCTGGGACAGGGAAGGGCAGAGACCCAGTACTTC
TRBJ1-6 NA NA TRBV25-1 CATSHRSGSPLHF TGTGCCACCTCACACAGAAGTGGTTCACCCCTCCACTTT
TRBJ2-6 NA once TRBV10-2 CASSLTSGANVLTF TGCGCCAGCAGCCTGACTAGTGGGGCCAACGTCCTGACTTTC
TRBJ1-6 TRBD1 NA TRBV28 CAMRPGGYNSPLHF TGTGCCATGCGCCCAGGGGGTTATAATTCACCCCTCCACTTT
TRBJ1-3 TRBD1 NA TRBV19 CASSRGRRTGPSGNTIYF TGTGCCAGTAGTAGGGGACGACGGACAGGCCCTTCTGGAAACACCATATATTTT
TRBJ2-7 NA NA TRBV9 CASSSRDSSSYEQYF TGTGCCAGCAGCTCCAGGGATAGTAGCTCCTACGAGCAGTACTTC
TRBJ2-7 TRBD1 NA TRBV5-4 CASSPTGAGKQYF TGTGCCAGCAGCCCGACAGGGGCCGGAAAGCAGTACTTC
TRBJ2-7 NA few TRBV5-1 CASQGGTVEYEQYF TGCGCCAGTCAAGGGGGGACAGTGGAATACGAGCAGTACTTC
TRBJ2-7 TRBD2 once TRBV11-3 CASSLGGGSADEQYF TGTGCCAGCAGCTTAGGCGGCGGGAGTGCCGACGAGCAGTACTTC
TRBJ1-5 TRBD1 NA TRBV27 CASSSRGRTQPQHF TGTGCCAGCAGCTCCAGGGGGCGAACTCAGCCCCAGCATTTT
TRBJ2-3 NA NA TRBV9 CASSVATGRTDTQYF TGTGCCAGCAGCGTAGCCACAGGGCGCACAGATACGCAGTATTTT
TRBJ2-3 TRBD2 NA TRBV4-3 CASSQSTSGTTDTQYF TGCGCCAGCAGCCAATCGACTAGCGGGACCACAGATACGCAGTATTTT
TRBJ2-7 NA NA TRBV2 CASSETGSQYF TGTGCCAGCAGTGAAACGGGGTCACAGTACTTC
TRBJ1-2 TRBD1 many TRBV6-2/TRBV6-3 CASSRPPDRGHGYTF TGTGCCAGCAGCCGACCCCCGGACAGGGGGCATGGCTACACCTTC